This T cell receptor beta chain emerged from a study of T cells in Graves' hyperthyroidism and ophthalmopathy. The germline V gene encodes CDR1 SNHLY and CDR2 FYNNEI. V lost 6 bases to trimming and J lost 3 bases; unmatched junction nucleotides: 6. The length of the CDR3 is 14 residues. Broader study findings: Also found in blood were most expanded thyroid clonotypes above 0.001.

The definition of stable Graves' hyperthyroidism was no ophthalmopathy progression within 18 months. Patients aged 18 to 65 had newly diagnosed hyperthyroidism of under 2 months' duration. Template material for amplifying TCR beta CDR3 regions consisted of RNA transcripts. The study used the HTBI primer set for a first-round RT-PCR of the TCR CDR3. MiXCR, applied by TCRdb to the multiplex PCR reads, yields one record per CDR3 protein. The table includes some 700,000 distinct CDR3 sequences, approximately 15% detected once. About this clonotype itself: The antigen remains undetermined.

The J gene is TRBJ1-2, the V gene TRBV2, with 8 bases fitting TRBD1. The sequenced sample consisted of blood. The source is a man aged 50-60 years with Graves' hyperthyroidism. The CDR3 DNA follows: TGTGCCAGCAGCGGACAGGGCTGGGACTATGGCTACACCTTC. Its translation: CASSGQGWDYGYTF.